The TCR beta chain under discussion was sequenced for a study of T-cell reconstitution after alpha-beta-depleted transplantation in children. The CDR3 is 13 amino acids. The V and J ends lost 4 bases and 4 bases respectively, with 13 bases between them. Germline loops: CDR1 SQVTM, CDR2 ANQGSEA. In this sample, this clonotype turned up many times. Its antigen remains unknown. It was with unique molecular identifiers that the TCRbeta library was prepared. MiXCR, run by TCRdb on the PCR reads, gives a single entry per CDR3 protein. This repertoire shows approximately 190,000 distinct CDR3 sequences, 6.3% found once; its top ten account for about 4.4%. Study-level results: At around two months after transplant, the alpha-beta T cells were reportedly derived from several hundred expanded clones that came from non-depleted graft cells.

This TCR derives from a girl less than two years old with combined immunodeficiency, due to receive a stem cell transplant. Specimen: PBMCs, collected before TCRalphabeta/CD19-depleted stem cell transplant. The chain links TRBV29-1 to TRBJ2-5, with a tentative D call TRBD1 (7 bases). The CDR3 region is CSVATGEVETQYF. The CDR3 DNA follows: TGCAGCGTTGCAACAGGGGAGGTAGAGACCCAGTACTTC.